Here is one TCR beta chain with its context. No antigen is known for it. No clone much larger than this one lies a single base away; base qualities are absent. This entry is derived from a study of T-cell reconstitution after alpha-beta-depleted transplantation in children (TCRdb year 2016). As for the study more broadly: T-cell immune reconstitution after TCRalphabeta/CD19-depleted allogeneic hematopoietic cell transplantation in children was quantitatively tracked in the study by means of TCR repertoire profiling.

The CDR3, cysteine through phenylalanine, is 17 amino acids long. Solely the CDR3 DNA is kept, with 51 bases framed from the first base. Ends trimmed: V by 4 bases, J by 5 bases; bases unmatched to a gene: 13. CDR1 and CDR2 are read off the germline V gene as MNHEY and SVGEGT. The library was built by means of PCR. The instrument given in TCRdb is Illumina HiSeq 2500. TCR library preparation used molecular barcoding, with unique molecular identifiers applied to normalize quantification of the TCRbeta repertoire. TCRdb trimmed public reads at Q25 via fastp, called clones via MiXCR and kept in-frame beta chains. Every CDR3 protein is listed once, alongside the most common genes and DNA of its rows. This sample gives approximately 200,000 distinct CDR3 sequences in total; just over 14% of them show up just once. Under 15% of the sample goes to the ten largest clones.

The sequence was obtained from a human donor who donated a stem cell graft to a child with acute lymphoblastic leukemia. Sequencing used PBMCs from the stem cell graft donor, obtained from the stem cell graft. The V gene is TRBV6-2 or TRBV6-3 and the J gene is TRBJ1-1; 10 central nucleotides agree with TRBD1. The CDR3 in this case is CASSSYRDRGLGTEAFF. The DNA sequence is given as TGTGCCAGCAGTTCCTACCGGGACAGGGGTCTTGGAACTGAAGCTTTCTTT.